The 31 T cell receptor beta chains below all came from one sample that was sequenced in a study of CD8 T cells in ankylosing spondylitis. TCRdb re-analysed the 5' RACE reads in MiXCR, keeping a single row per CDR3 protein. The sample consists of 250,000 to 400,000 distinct CDR3 sequences, around 10% of them appearing once. The sample comprised blood, either unsorted or a sorted T cell fraction (not recorded which). The receptors derive from a female donor with ankylosing spondylitis or in good health (not recorded which).

With regard to this clonotype: This could be a read error, since a much larger clone is one nucleotide away. V and J are TRBV5-6 and TRBJ2-7; TRBD1 agrees at 7 bases. With V trimmed by 4 bases and J by 6 bases, 4 bases remained unmatched. Germline V gives CDR1 SGHDT, CDR2 YYEEEE. This CDR3 is built from 12 residues. The CDR3 sequence: CASSLGTAEQYF. In DNA, the CDR3 is TGTGCCAGCAGCCTCGGGACAGCCGAGCAGTACTTC.

This clonotype was detected a few times. The V and J genes are TRBV5-1 and TRBJ1-5; D perhaps matches TRBD1 (5 bases). Germline CDR1 and CDR2: SGHRS and YFSETQ. V lost 3 bases to trimming and J lost 6 bases, with 10 bases between them. The CDR3 length is 13 residues. The CDR3 nucleotides read TGCGCCAGCAGCTCGGGACCGCTTCAGCCCCAGCATTTT. Its protein product is CASSSGPLQPQHF.

The sample holds many counts of this clonotype. The junction does not match germline at one end; this may be a read error. The chain links TRBV7-9 to TRBJ2-1, with 10 nucleotides matching TRBD2. Germline values: CDR1 SEHNR, CDR2 FQNEAQ (reference sequence). The CDR3 is made up of 11 amino acids. The CDR3 coding sequence is TGTGCCAGCAGCCTCGGGACTAGCGTCCTCTTC. Translated, it gives CASSLGTSVLF.

Many counts were recorded for this clonotype. The chain uses TRBV12-3 or TRBV12-4 and TRBJ2-5; TRBD1 matches at 8 bases. This CDR3 spans 14 amino acids. V gave up 3 bases and J gave up 5 bases; unmatched junction bases: 5. The CDR3 region is CASSFSTGVETQYF. CDR3 sequence (DNA): TGTGCCAGCAGTTTTTCGACAGGGGTCGAGACCCAGTACTTC.

This clonotype was picked up many times. V gene TRBV7-2 combines with J gene TRBJ2-3; TRBD2 might be the D (5 bases). Trimming stripped 5 bases from V and 6 bases from J, with 18 bases between. Germline V gene lookup returns CDR1 SGHTA and CDR2 FQGNSA. This CDR3 contains 15 residues. CDR3 bases: TGTGCCAGCAGCCCAGAGGGATCTGTCTTGGATACGCAGTATTTT. The encoded protein is CASSPEGSVLDTQYF. The full variable domain, with the rest looked up from reference TRBV7-2 and TRBJ2-3, is GAGVSQSPSNKVTEKGKDVELRCDPISGHTALYWYRQSLGQGLEFLIYFQGNSAPDKSGLPSDRFSAERTGGSVSTLTIQRTQQEDSAVYLCASSPEGSVLDTQYFGPGTRLTVL.

This clonotype was seen repeatedly, ten times or more. The chain couples TRBV5-1 to TRBJ2-1; possible D gene TRBD1, 5 bases. Trimming took 1 base from V and 10 from J, leaving 21 bases between them. This CDR3 is 16 amino acids long. The germline V gene has CDR1 SGHRS and CDR2 YFSETQ. The CDR3 reads CASSLSLSVREGEQFF. The CDR3 DNA sequence: TGCGCCAGCAGCTTGAGTTTGTCTGTCAGGGAAGGAGAGCAGTTCTTC.

This clonotype was observed many times. This chain connects TRBV20-1 to TRBJ2-7; TRBD1 matches 10 bases. V lost 7 bases to trimming and J lost 7 bases; unmatched junction nucleotides: 4. In germline, CDR1 is DFQATT, CDR2 SNEGSKA (reference sequence). This CDR3 spans 11 amino acids. In nucleotides, the CDR3 is TGCAGTGGGACAGGGGGTGGTGAGCAGTACTTC. It translates to CSGTGGGEQYF.

This clonotype was seen ten or more times. The V and J genes are TRBV12-3 or TRBV12-4 and TRBJ1-1; D is undetermined. The CDR3 totals 12 residues. V shed 3 bases and J shed 5 bases, with 7 bases lying between them. CDR3 nucleotides: TGTGCCAGCAGTTTTATAGGGACTGAAGCTTTCTTT. Its protein product is CASSFIGTEAFF.

This clonotype appeared many times. The chain carries TRBV20-1 and TRBJ2-7; D possibly corresponds to TRBD1 (6 bases). Germline V gene lookup returns CDR1 DFQATT and CDR2 SNEGSKA (reference sequence). The CDR3 totals 12 residues. With 2 bases removed from V and 6 bases from J, the gap between germline ends came to 11 bases. CDR3 region: CSARLQGGEQYF. DNA for the CDR3: TGCAGTGCTAGATTACAGGGCGGCGAGCAGTACTTC.

The table lists this clonotype with many counts. V and J are TRBV20-1 and TRBJ1-2; D gene unclear. Germline values: CDR1 DFQATT, CDR2 SNEGSKA (reference sequence). The CDR3 sequence is 11 residues long. V shed 2 bases and J shed 8 bases, with 9 bases lying between them. The CDR3 DNA follows: TGCAGTGCTAGATCCCTGGGGGGCTACACCTTC. Encoded protein: CSARSLGGYTF.

The chain combines TRBV11-2 with TRBJ2-2, with 9 bases that match TRBD1. The CDR3 length is 17 residues. CDR1 and CDR2 from the germline V gene are SGHAT and FQNNGV. Unmatched junction bases numbered 6, after V lost 0 bases and J lost 4 bases. The CDR3 DNA sequence: TGTGCCAGCAGCTTAGACCGGGACAGGGTGGCCACCGGGGAGCTGTTTTTT. It codes for CASSLDRDRVATGELFF.

This clonotype came up many times. V and J are TRBV20-1 and TRBJ2-6; D is unresolved. Germline assignment: CDR1 DFQATT and CDR2 SNEGSKA (reference sequence). This CDR3 spans 14 amino acids. Trimming removed 0 bases from V and 6 bases from J, with 9 bases in between. CDR3 in DNA: TGCAGTGCTAGAGATCGACGTGTGGCCAACGTCCTGACTTTC. It yields the protein CSARDRRVANVLTF.

This clonotype was picked up many times. The V call is TRBV12-3 or TRBV12-4, the J call TRBJ1-4; 8 positions agree with TRBD1. The CDR3 totals 14 residues. V lost 4 bases, J lost 7 bases, and 5 bases stayed unmatched. CDR3 sequence: CASSYGQGSEKLFF. CDR3 DNA: TGTGCCAGCAGTTACGGACAGGGAAGTGAAAAACTGTTTTTT.

This clonotype was detected many times. The V call is TRBV29-1, the J call TRBJ2-1; D may match TRBD1 or TRBD2 (6 bases each). The CDR3 is 15 residues long. The V end lost 6 bases, the J end lost 4 bases, and 19 bases lay between the germline ends. Germline lookup yields CDR1 SQVTM and CDR2 ANQGSEA. The CDR3 DNA is TGCAGCGTGGAGGGGGGACGCGGGGCTTACAATGAGCAGTTCTTC. Its protein product is CSVEGGRGAYNEQFF.

This clonotype occurred a few times. The gene calls are TRBV7-8 and TRBJ2-5; TRBD2 matches at 7 bases. The germline V gene encodes CDR1 SGHVS and CDR2 FQNEAQ. Germline trimming cut 5 bases from V and 10 bases from J; bases unmatched to any gene: 7. This CDR3 is 12 amino acids long. DNA for the CDR3: TGTGCCAGCAGCGGACCTGGGAGGGGCCAGTACTTC. It yields the protein CASSGPGRGQYF. Using reference TRBV7-8 and TRBJ2-5 for the parts outside the CDR3, the full variable domain is GAGVSQSPRYKVAKRGQDVALRCDPISGHVSLFWYQQALGQGPEFLTYFQNEAQLDKSGLPSDRFFAERPEGSVSTLKIQRTQQEDSAVYLCASSGPGRGQYFGPGTRLLVL.

This clonotype was seen repeatedly, ten times or more. The chain links TRBV15 to TRBJ2-3; 8 bases match TRBD1. The CDR3 has 16 amino acids. Per germline, CDR1 LNHNV and CDR2 YYDKDF (reference sequence). After removal of 5 bases from V and 5 bases from J, the junction contained 12 bases not matched to a gene. CDR3 DNA sequence: TGTGCCACCAGCCTGGACAGGGATTCGTGGGAAGATACGCAGTATTTT. Translated: CATSLDRDSWEDTQYF.

This chain connects TRBV10-3 to TRBJ1-3, with D possibly being TRBD1 (6 bases). V shed 3 bases and J shed 0 bases, with 15 bases lying between them. CDR1 is ENHRY, CDR2 SYGVKD, per germline. The CDR3 is 17 amino acids. This CDR3 is CAISEGTSSLSGNTIYF. The DNA for the CDR3 is TGTGCCATCAGTGAAGGGACATCAAGTCTCTCTGGAAACACCATATATTTT.

About this clonotype itself: It may be a read error: a sequence one base away is much more abundant. The chain links TRBV20-1 to TRBJ1-2; D might be TRBD1 (5 bases). The CDR3 totals 14 residues. CDR1 is DFQATT and CDR2 is SNEGSKA in the germline V gene (reference sequence). The DNA for the CDR3 is TGCAGTGCTAGAGATCTTCTCAGGGACTATGGCTACCCCTTC. Encoded protein: CSARDLLRDYGYPF.

This clonotype came up many times. The rearrangement uses TRBV20-1 and TRBJ2-5, with D uncertain. The germline V and J ends were trimmed by 8 bases and 1 base, with 14 bases remaining between them. The germline gives CDR1 DFQATT, CDR2 SNEGSKA (reference sequence). CDR3 length equals 13 residues. Here the CDR3 reads CSPKRTAQETQYF. In DNA, the CDR3 is TGCAGTCCAAAGAGAACGGCCCAAGAGACCCAGTACTTC.

The sample holds many counts of this clonotype. The chain carries TRBV30 and TRBJ2-1; D remains ambiguous. With 3 bases removed from V and 14 bases from J, the gap between germline ends came to 11 bases. The CDR3 spans 10 residues. Germline V gives CDR1 GTSNPN, CDR2 SVGIG (reference sequence). Written as DNA, the CDR3 is TGTGCCTGGAGCGATGGGTCTGAGTTCTTC. Amino acid sequence: CAWSDGSEFF.

At least ten counts were recorded for this clonotype. The chain employs TRBV4-3 and TRBJ1-4; the D gene is possibly TRBD1 (6 bases). Between the trimmed V and J ends, which lost 2 bases and 3 bases, there was a span of 10 bases. Germline V CDR1 and CDR2: LGHNA, YSLEER. The CDR3 totals 15 residues. The CDR3 sequence is CASSQPRQANEKLFF. The CDR3 DNA reads as TGCGCCAGCAGCCAACCCAGACAGGCTAATGAAAAACTGTTTTTT.

This sequence joins TRBV4-3 and TRBJ2-2; D is unresolved. Germline V gene lookup returns CDR1 LGHNA and CDR2 YSLEER. Trimming removed 0 bases at V and 10 bases at J, with 12 bases between. CDR3 length: 14 amino acids. The DNA of the CDR3 is TGCGCCAGCAGCCAAGATCAAAATCCGGTGGAGCTGTTTTTT. This gives the protein CASSQDQNPVELFF.

This clonotype has at least ten counts. The chain recombines TRBV28 with TRBJ2-1, with TRBD1 matching over 7 bases. The CDR3 runs to 15 residues. CDR1 is MDHEN, CDR2 SYDVKM, per germline. Trimming cost V 6 bases and J 2 bases; bases outside gene matches: 7. In DNA, the CDR3 is TGTGCCAGCAGCCTGACAGGGCTGGCCTACAATGAGCAGTTCTTC. It yields the protein CASSLTGLAYNEQFF.

This clonotype was observed a few times. The chain uses TRBV4-1 and TRBJ2-3; 10 nucleotides align to TRBD2. Per germline, CDR1 MGHRA and CDR2 YSYEKL. The junction had 13 bases not matched to a gene; V was cut back by 3 bases and J by 1 base. The CDR3 consists of 19 residues. The CDR3 nucleotides are TGCGCCAGCAGCCACCTGGGAGCTAGCGGGGGAATTGGCACAGATACGCAGTATTTT. It is translated as CASSHLGASGGIGTDTQYF.

The chain carries TRBV4-3 and TRBJ2-5; unclear D gene. Germline values: CDR1 LGHNA, CDR2 YSLEER. Trimming took 1 base from V and 2 from J, leaving 11 bases between them. The length of the CDR3 is 15 residues. CDR3 DNA: TGCGCCAGCAGCCAAGTACTGGGTAATCAAGAGACCCAGTACTTC. Its translation is CASSQVLGNQETQYF.

This clonotype has a handful of counts. The gene calls are TRBV20-1 and TRBJ2-1, with 9 nucleotides matching TRBD2. The germline gives CDR1 DFQATT, CDR2 SNEGSKA (reference sequence). CDR3 length: 17 amino acids. In DNA, the CDR3 is TGCTGTGTAATTAAGGGGTCTAGCGGGATTATTGGCAATGAGCAGTTCTTC. Translating it yields CCVIKGSSGIIGNEQFF.

The V gene is TRBV10-3, the J gene TRBJ1-1, with D unresolved. CDR3 length: 14 residues. The germline V and J ends were trimmed by 3 bases and 5 bases, with 13 bases remaining between them. CDR1 is ENHRY, CDR2 SYGVKD, per germline. CDR3 protein: CAISDGREGTEAFF. CDR3 DNA sequence: TGTGCCATCAGTGATGGTAGAGAAGGGACTGAAGCTTTCTTT.

The genes are TRBV27 and TRBJ1-4; D remains unclear. The V gene lost 3 bases and the J gene lost 0 bases, with 8 bases spanning the gap. The CDR3 totals 15 residues. CDR1 is MNHEY, CDR2 SMNVEV, per germline (reference sequence). CDR3 amino acids: CASSFFPATNEKLFF. CDR3 nucleotides: TGTGCCAGCAGTTTCTTTCCGGCAACTAATGAAAAACTGTTTTTT. The whole variable domain, remainder taken from reference TRBV27 and TRBJ1-4, is EAQVTQNPRYLITVTGKKLTVTCSQNMNHEYMSWYRQDPGLGLRQIYYSMNVEVTDKGDVPEGYKVSRKEKRNFPLILESPSPNQTSLYFCASSFFPATNEKLFFGSGTQLSVL.

Worth noting for this clonotype: One end of the junction fails to match germline, which may point to a read error. The chain is built from TRBV20-1 and TRBJ2-1; D possibly matches TRBD1 or TRBD2 (6 bases each). This CDR3 contains 17 residues. CDR1 is DFQATT and CDR2 is SNEGSKA in the germline V gene (reference sequence). The CDR3 bases are TGCTGTGCTAGAGATAACAGGGAGGCTCTTTTTACCCATGAGCAGTTCTTC. Encoded protein: CCARDNREALFTHEQFF.

The sample holds many counts of this clonotype. This chain uses TRBV20-1 with TRBJ1-6; the match to TRBD1 covers 7 bases. Trimming cost V 2 bases and J 8 bases; bases outside gene matches: 6. CDR1 DFQATT and CDR2 SNEGSKA come from the germline V gene (reference sequence). CDR3 length: 14 amino acids. The CDR3 sequence is CSARPPGGYSPLHF. The CDR3, as DNA: TGCAGTGCTAGACCCCCAGGGGGGTATTCACCCCTCCACTTT.

The V gene is TRBV20-1, the J gene TRBJ2-1, with D hard to call. The germline V and J ends were trimmed by 1 base and 6 bases, with 10 bases remaining between them. Per the germline V gene, CDR1 is DFQATT and CDR2 is SNEGSKA (reference sequence). The CDR3 runs 13 residues. CDR3 residues: CSARGESRNEQFF. CDR3 sequence (DNA): TGCAGTGCTAGAGGAGAGTCCCGCAATGAGCAGTTCTTC.